This T cell receptor beta chain is from a study of blood T cells in healthy people across ages. The CDR3 extends over 15 amino acids. Germline CDR1 and CDR2: SGHAT and FQNNGV. Between the trimmed V and J ends, which lost 5 bases and 8 bases, there was a span of 19 bases. Using a J-beta primer mix together with a sample-barcoded 5' primer, a second PCR was run for roughly 7 to 11 cycles. TCRdb processed the 5' RACE reads anew with MiXCR; each CDR3 protein has one entry. The data contain 1.5 million to 2 million distinct CDR3 sequences, approximately 50% of them singletons. The specimen was blood. The TCR comes from a woman aged 40 to 50 in good health. The chain combines TRBV11-2 with TRBJ2-1; D is perhaps TRBD2 (6 bases). The DNA of the CDR3 is TGTGCCAGCAGCCCGCCCCGGGACTCCTCCTATGAGCAGTTCTTC. It is translated as CASSPPRDSSYEQFF.